This T cell receptor (beta chain) is from a study of blood T cells in healthy people across ages. Study conclusions and caveats: Per-million-T-cell TCR beta diversity fell roughly linearly with age. What prevented conclusive comparison of naive and antigen-experienced cells was that PBMCs were unsorted.

On this clonotype: Its antigen is currently unknown.

This CDR3 has 13 amino acids. From germline, CDR1 is DFQATT and CDR2 SNEGSKA (reference sequence). It was with a sample-barcoded 5' primer and a J-beta primer mix that a second PCR of about 7 to 12 cycles was run. Using its own MiXCR run on the 5' RACE reads, TCRdb lists one record per CDR3 protein. The sample lists about 570,000 distinct CDR3 sequences, roughly 29% seen once, with about 18% in the top ten. At least 6 micrograms of total RNA were extracted per sample. The chain carries TRBV20-1 and TRBJ2-1; D perhaps matches TRBD1 (5 bases). The J call could be wrong; TRBJ2-7 is a better fit for the DNA end. The receptor's source is a woman between 65 and 79 years old in good health. What was sequenced was blood. The CDR3 reads CSARPVGASEQYF. The CDR3 nucleotides are TGCAGTGCTAGACCCGTTGGGGCCAGCGAGCAGTACTTC.